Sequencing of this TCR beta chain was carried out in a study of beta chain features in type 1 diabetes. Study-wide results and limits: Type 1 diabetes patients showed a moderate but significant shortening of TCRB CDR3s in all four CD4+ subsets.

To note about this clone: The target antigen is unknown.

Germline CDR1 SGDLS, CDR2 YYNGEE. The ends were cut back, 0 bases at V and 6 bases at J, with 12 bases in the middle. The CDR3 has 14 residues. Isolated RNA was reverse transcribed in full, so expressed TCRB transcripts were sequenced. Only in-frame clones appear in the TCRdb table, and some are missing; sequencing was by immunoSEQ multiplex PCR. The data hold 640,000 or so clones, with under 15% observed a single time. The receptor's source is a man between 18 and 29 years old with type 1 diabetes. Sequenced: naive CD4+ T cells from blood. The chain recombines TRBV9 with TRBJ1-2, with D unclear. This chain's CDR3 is CASSVAEIRDGYTF. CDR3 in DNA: TGTGCCAGCAGCGTAGCGGAGATTCGAGATGGCTACACCTTC.